These 6 T cell receptor beta chains were sequenced from one sample in a study of molecular identifiers for immune sequencing clone quantification. TCRdb processed the PCR reads anew with MiXCR; each CDR3 protein has one entry. The sample has about 68,000 distinct CDR3 sequences; over 15% are singletons. Sequencing used naive CD8+ T cells from blood, with Jurkat cell RNA spiked in. As for subset: FACS-sorted CD8+CD4-CCR7+CD45RA+ naive T cells. Every receptor here comes from a human donor in good health. Some libraries in this study had Jurkat cell RNA spiked in.

In its sample, this clonotype ranks as medium-sized. V gene TRBV29-1 combines with J gene TRBJ2-3; TRBD2 matches 9 bases. This CDR3 is 15 amino acids long. Losses at the gene ends were 0 bases for V and 2 bases for J; bases not matched to a gene: 3. CDR1 and CDR2 (germline): SQVTM, ANQGSEA. CDR3 in DNA: TGCAGCGTTGAAGAAAGACTAGCGGCCACAGATACGCAGTATTTT. Translated: CSVEERLAATDTQYF.

This clonotype was found a few times. The V and J genes are TRBV12-3 or TRBV12-4 and TRBJ2-7, with D perhaps matching TRBD1 (6 bases). Trimming shortened V by 6 bases and J by 3 bases, and 18 bases separated the two germline ends. This CDR3 spans 15 amino acids. The CDR3 region has the DNA TGTGCCAGCAGCGACCTTCAGGGGAACGGCTACGAGCAGTACTTC. Translating it yields CASSDLQGNGYEQYF.

This clonotype has a handful of counts. A much larger clone lies one base from this, so it may be a read error. The genes are TRBV29-1 and TRBJ2-7; TRBD2 matches 8 bases. CDR1 is SQVTM, CDR2 ANQGSEA, per germline. The CDR3 covers 13 residues. The CDR3 coding sequence is TGCGGCGCCCGGGGTAGCGGGACCTACGAGCAGTACTTC. It yields the protein CGARGSGTYEQYF.

This clonotype was seen repeatedly, ten times or more. This rearrangement joins TRBV6-2 or TRBV6-3 to TRBJ2-1; 9 bases are shared with TRBD2. J was trimmed by 9 bases and V by 6 bases; bases with no gene match: 12. The CDR3 contains 15 residues. The V gene's germline CDR1 is MNHEY and CDR2 SVGEGT. The CDR3 is CASSYPLAGSGEQFF. CDR3 sequence (DNA): TGTGCCAGCAGCTATCCTCTAGCGGGAAGCGGTGAGCAGTTCTTC.

The rearrangement links TRBV6-5 to TRBJ2-3; TRBD2 agrees at 13 bases. Germline-derived CDR1 and CDR2 are MNHEY and SVGAGI. The ends lost 5 bases at V and 6 bases at J; junction bases unmatched: 5. CDR3 size: 15 residues. The CDR3 DNA is TGTGCCAGCAGTACGGGACTAGCGGGACGGGATACGCAGTATTTT. This encodes CASSTGLAGRDTQYF.

This clonotype was picked up many times. This chain joins TRBV6-5 and TRBJ2-5; tentatively, D is TRBD2 (6 bases). Germline V CDR1 and CDR2: MNHEY, SVGAGI. There are 15 residues in the CDR3. Between the trimmed V and J ends, which lost 4 bases and 5 bases, there was a span of 17 bases. Written as DNA, the CDR3 is TGTGCCAGCAGTTCCTGGACTACCCCGGGGGAGACCCAGTACTTC. Encoded protein: CASSSWTTPGETQYF.